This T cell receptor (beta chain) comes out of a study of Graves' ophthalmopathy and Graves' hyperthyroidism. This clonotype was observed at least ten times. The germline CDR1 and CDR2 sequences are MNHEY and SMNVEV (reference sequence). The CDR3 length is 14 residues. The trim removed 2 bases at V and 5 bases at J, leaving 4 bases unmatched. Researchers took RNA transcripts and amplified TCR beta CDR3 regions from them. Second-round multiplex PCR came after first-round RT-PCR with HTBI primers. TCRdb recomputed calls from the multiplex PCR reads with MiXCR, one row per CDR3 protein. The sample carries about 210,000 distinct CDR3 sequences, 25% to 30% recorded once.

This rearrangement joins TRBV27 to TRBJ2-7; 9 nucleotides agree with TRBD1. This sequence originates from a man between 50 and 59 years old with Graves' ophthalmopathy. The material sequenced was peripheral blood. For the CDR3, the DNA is TGTGCCAGCAGTTTAAGGGACAGGGCGAACGAGCAGTACTTC. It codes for CASSLRDRANEQYF.